The present TCR beta chain was sequenced within a study of cytomegalovirus exposure and HLA in healthy donors. Findings and limits, study-wide: Most sequenced TCRs were rare (though some public TCRs occurred in many donors).

Use of 60 Vbeta and 13 Jbeta primers characterized the PCR. Study processing details: Among the unique TCR beta chains that a later analysis counted, 75 million to 85 million in all, some 10 million were shared. Produced via immunoSEQ multiplex PCR; TCRdb's table is partial and in-frame only. That table is the source of V, J and clone size, and D and trimming were worked out from the DNA. Among about 200,000 clones listed, approximately 85% were seen once. With 2 bases clipped from V and 5 bases from J, the junction kept 8 bases outside the gene matches. Germline V CDR1 and CDR2: ENHRY, SYGVKD. The CDR3 has 16 residues. Comments on this clone: Antigen unknown.

This chain uses TRBV10-3 with TRBJ2-7, with TRBD1 identical over 11 bases. The sequence was collected from a middle-aged woman in good health and CMV-seronegative. Sequenced sample: PBMCs. This CDR3 is CAISEGGQGVSNEQYF. The CDR3 nucleotides read TGTGCCATCAGTGAGGGGGGACAGGGGGTTTCCAACGAGCAGTACTTC.